A single sample is the source of the 20 T cell receptor beta chains below, sequenced in a study of T cell repertoires in cytomegalovirus infection. These receptors' antigens are unknown. TCRdb reprocessed the reads via MiXCR and lists one record per CDR3 protein. The repertoire holds approximately 1,000,000 distinct CDR3 sequences, with around a third as singletons. Source: cultured CD8+ T cells from PBMCs, taken from culture after CMV antigen stimulation. All receptors come from a human donor in good health (CMV status not recorded). Some clones in this sample may be carry-over from other donors' samples.

This clonotype has only a few counts. This rearrangement joins TRBV7-9 to TRBJ1-1; D ambiguous. V lost 6 bases and J 1 base, leaving 9 bases between the germline ends. Germline CDR1 is SEHNR and CDR2 is FQNEAQ (reference sequence). This CDR3 has 13 residues. CDR3 in DNA: TGTGCCAGCAGTATAGCCGCGAACACTGAAGCTTTCTTT. It codes for CASSIAANTEAFF.

This chain links TRBV11-2 with TRBJ2-7; D ambiguous. Germline V lookup: CDR1 SGHAT, CDR2 FQNNGV. The germline V and J ends were trimmed by 6 bases and 6 bases, with 12 bases remaining between them. The CDR3 runs to 12 residues. For the CDR3, the DNA is TGTGCCAGCAGTCCCAGTCATACCGAGCAGTACGTC. Translating it yields CASSPSHTEQYV.

The table lists this clonotype with a few counts. The chain carries TRBV4-1 and TRBJ2-5; D is ambiguous. Trimming removed 0 bases from V and 3 bases from J, with 11 bases in between. CDR1 and CDR2 from the germline V gene are MGHRA and YSYEKL. The CDR3 runs to 15 residues. CDR3 loop: CASSQDAFDEETQYF. The CDR3 region has the DNA TGCGCCAGCAGCCAAGACGCCTTTGACGAAGAGACCCAGTACTTC.

The V call is TRBV6-2 or TRBV6-3, the J call TRBJ2-2, with D possibly TRBD2 on 6 matching bases. V dropped 6 bases and J dropped 4 bases, with 12 bases sitting between them. CDR1 and CDR2 from the germline V gene are MNHEY and SVGEGT. The CDR3 contains 14 residues. The CDR3 spells CASSRRGSTGELFF. CDR3 nucleotides: TGTGCCAGCAGCAGACGGGGGAGCACCGGGGAGCTGTTTTTT.

This clonotype was seen only a few times. This chain uses TRBV7-9 with TRBJ1-2, with D maybe TRBD1 (5 bases). Germline CDR1 and CDR2: SEHNR and FQNEAQ (reference sequence). V gave up 7 bases and J gave up 8 bases, with 17 bases separating them. The CDR3 sequence is 13 residues long. The CDR3 spells CASTLGGGDGYTF. In DNA, the CDR3 is TGTGCCAGCACCTTGGGGGGTGGAGACGGCTACACCTTC. Looking up the rest from reference TRBV7-9 and TRBJ1-2 gives the full variable domain: DTGVSQNPRHKITKRGQNVTFRCDPISEHNRLYWYRQTLGQGPEFLTYFQNEAQLEKSRLLSDRFSAERPKGSFSTLEIQRTEQGDSAMYLCASTLGGGDGYTFGSGTRLTVV.

A note on this clonotype: A clone one base away is much larger, so this may be a read error. The V call is TRBV7-6, the J call TRBJ2-3, with D possibly being TRBD2 (5 bases). V lost 6 bases and J 1 base, leaving 8 bases between the germline ends. From germline, CDR1 is SGHVS and CDR2 FNYEAQ. The CDR3 length is 13 residues. Written as DNA, the CDR3 is TGTGCCAGCAGACTAGTGCGCACAGATACGCAGTATTTT. Its protein product is CASRLVRTDTQYF.

This clonotype was counted between two and nine times. An end of the junction does not agree with germline; a read error may underlie this. The chain recombines TRBV5-3 with TRBJ2-6; 8 positions agree with TRBD1. TRBV5-3 is assigned to the ORF class and has an uncertain function. The CDR3 is made up of 18 amino acids. CDR3 in DNA: TGTGCCAGCAGCTTGCTAGGGACAGGCCTCTCTGGGGCCAACGTCCTGACTTTC. Encoded protein: CASSLLGTGLSGANVLTF.

The J gene is TRBJ2-5, the V gene TRBV7-9, with 9 positions matching TRBD2. With V trimmed by 4 bases and J by 5 bases, 8 bases remained unmatched. Germline CDR1 and CDR2: SEHNR and FQNEAQ (reference sequence). The CDR3 runs to 15 residues. DNA for the CDR3: TGTGCCAGCAGCTCCCCGGGTAGCGGGAGCGAGACCCAGTACTTC. Protein sequence: CASSSPGSGSETQYF.

In its sample, this clonotype was seen a few times. The V and J genes are TRBV6-5 and TRBJ1-1, with D perhaps TRBD1 (6 bases). The CDR3 runs to 14 residues. V lost 7 bases, J lost 8 bases, and 20 bases lay in between. Germline V gene sequence: CDR1 MNHEY, CDR2 SVGAGI. This chain's CDR3 is CASTKQGGRVEAFF. The CDR3 DNA is TGTGCCAGCACGAAACAGGGCGGGAGGGTAGAAGCTTTCTTT.

The chain employs TRBV27 and TRBJ2-2; TRBD1 matches at 8 bases. The CDR3 is 19 amino acids. V gave up 10 bases and J gave up 5 bases; unmatched junction bases: 24. Germline loops: CDR1 MNHEY, CDR2 SMNVEV (reference sequence). CDR3 DNA sequence: TGTGCCACCCAAAGAGGTCTGGCAGGGGGCAAGGTTAGGACCGGGGAGCTGTTTTTT. Protein: CATQRGLAGGKVRTGELFF.

This chain links TRBV28 with TRBJ2-1, with unresolved D. Germline CDR1 is MDHEN and CDR2 is SYDVKM. The CDR3 runs 21 residues. The V gene lost 2 bases and the J gene lost 0 bases, with 26 bases spanning the gap. CDR3 protein: CASSLVERPVYHLSSYNEQFF. DNA of the CDR3: TGTGCCAGCAGTTTAGTCGAACGGCCAGTATACCACTTGAGCTCCTACAATGAGCAGTTCTTC. Full variable domain (outside the CDR3, taken from reference TRBV28 and TRBJ2-1): DVKVTQSSRYLVKRTGEKVFLECVQDMDHENMFWYRQDPGLGLRLIYFSYDVKMKEKGDIPEGYSVSREKKERFSLILESASTNQTSMYLCASSLVERPVYHLSSYNEQFFGPGTRLTVL.

As concerns this clonotype: This could be a read error, since a much larger clone is one nucleotide away. The chain joins TRBV25-1 to TRBJ2-1; maybe TRBD1 (6 bases). The CDR3 is 11 amino acids. CDR1 and CDR2 (germline): MGHDK, SYGVNS. The CDR3 is CAGAVGNEQFF. CDR3 DNA sequence: TGTGCGGGGGCGGTGGGCAATGAGCAGTTCTTC.

The V gene is TRBV24-1, the J gene TRBJ2-1, with D uncertain. Trimming cost V 8 bases and J 2 bases, with 12 bases left between them. Germline values: CDR1 KGHDR, CDR2 SFDVKD. The CDR3 loop spans 14 amino acids. The CDR3 spells CATNLGSTYNEQFF. The CDR3 DNA is TGTGCCACCAACCTAGGGTCTACCTACAATGAGCAGTTCTTC.

V gene TRBV4-1 combines with J gene TRBJ2-1; TRBD2 aligns across 7 bases. The germline V gene encodes CDR1 MGHRA and CDR2 YSYEKL. V shed 1 base and J 0 bases; nucleotides not matched to a gene: 9. CDR3 length: 18 residues. The CDR3 sequence is CASSQGGARGSSYNEQFF. CDR3 in DNA: TGCGCCAGCAGCCAAGGAGGGGCGCGGGGGAGCTCCTACAATGAGCAGTTCTTC.

This clonotype was counted a few times. The rearrangement links TRBV2 to TRBJ2-4; D ambiguous. In germline, CDR1 is SNHLY, CDR2 FYNNEI. The CDR3 has 14 residues. Between the trimmed V and J ends, which lost 7 bases and 3 bases, there was a span of 13 bases. The chain's CDR3 is CASNPRAGKNIQYF. CDR3 coding DNA: TGTGCCAGCAACCCTCGAGCAGGCAAAAACATTCAGTACTTC.

The chain has TRBV7-6 and TRBJ2-1; 8 bases are a match to TRBD2. The CDR3 is 14 residues long. Per germline, CDR1 SGHVS and CDR2 FNYEAQ. Germline trimming cut 11 bases from V and 6 bases from J; bases unmatched to any gene: 12. CDR3 sequence: CACFGRGAFNEQFF. CDR3 nucleotides: TGTGCCTGCTTCGGGCGGGGGGCCTTCAATGAGCAGTTCTTC.

J is TRBJ1-5 and V is TRBV12-5; D unclear. The V gene's germline CDR1 is LGHNT and CDR2 FRNRAP. The CDR3 totals 13 residues. V was pared by 2 bases and J by 0 bases, with 2 bases between. The CDR3 here is CASGLNSNQPQHF. The CDR3 DNA is TGTGCTAGTGGTTTGAATAGCAATCAGCCCCAGCATTTT.

This clonotype was seen more than once but under ten times. This chain uses TRBV6-2 or TRBV6-3 with TRBJ2-5; 13 nucleotides agree with TRBD2. The CDR3 consists of 16 residues. J was trimmed by 1 base and V by 5 bases; bases with no gene match: 4. Germline CDR1 and CDR2: MNHEY and SVGEGT. The CDR3 reads CASSGRLAGGQETQYF. The CDR3 nucleotides read TGTGCCAGCAGTGGAAGACTAGCGGGGGGCCAAGAGACCCAGTACTTC.

The V and J genes are TRBV15 and TRBJ2-1; D not certain. CDR3 length: 13 residues. Trimming cost V 11 bases and J 6 bases, with 17 bases left between them. Germline-derived CDR1 and CDR2 are LNHNV and YYDKDF (reference sequence). This chain's CDR3 is CAVARVLINEQFF. CDR3 DNA: TGTGCCGTGGCCCGGGTTTTAATCAATGAGCAGTTCTTC.

V usage is TRBV6-5 and J usage is TRBJ1-1, with 7 bases that match TRBD1. This CDR3 has 12 amino acids. The V and J ends lost 5 bases and 11 bases, in that order; junction bases with no gene match: 8. Germline loops: CDR1 MNHEY, CDR2 SVGAGI. The CDR3 loop is CASSPSTGSAFF. The CDR3 nucleotides are TGTGCCAGCAGTCCGTCGACAGGGTCTGCTTTCTTT.